These T cell receptor beta chains were read from a single sample in a study of T-cell reconstitution after alpha-beta-depleted transplantation in children. TCRdb used MiXCR to reprocess the PCR reads, holding one entry per CDR3 protein. The repertoire holds 900,000 or so distinct CDR3 sequences, with around 15% as singletons. This material consisted of PBMCs, mostly from graft donor cells, taken 360 days after TCRalphabeta/CD19-depleted stem cell transplant. The source is a male patient between 5 and 17 years old who had a stem cell transplant for acute lymphoblastic leukemia, so the T cells may come from the graft donor. The CDR3 runs from the conserved cysteine through the conserved F or W. A D gene is named only where the DNA matches it firmly. Clone sizes are given selectively: once, few, many, or a class where the clone is expanded.

CDR3 length | clone size | J gene | V gene | D gene | CDR3 DNA | CDR3 protein
15 | . | TRBJ2-5 | TRBV5-1 | . | TGCGCCAGCAGCTTCACGGGGGCGGGTCGGGAGACCCAGTACTTC | CASSFTGAGRETQYF
15 | few | TRBJ1-4 | TRBV7-9 | TRBD1 | TGTGCCAGCAGCCCATCAGGCAGGGGGAGTGAAAAACTGTTTTTT | CASSPSGRGSEKLFF
12 | few | TRBJ2-7 | TRBV4-1 | . | TGCGCCAGCAGCCAGCCTATGGGGGAACAGTACTTC | CASSQPMGEQYF
20 | many | TRBJ2-4 | TRBV4-1 | . | TGCGCCAGCAGCCTAGGACTGGCGGAACTCCCCGAATTAGCCAAAAACATTCAGTACTTC | CASSLGLAELPELAKNIQYF
16 | many | TRBJ2-2 | TRBV27 | . | TGTGCCAGCAGTCCCCGCGGTGGGAGACATACCGGGGAGCTGTTTTTT | CASSPRGGRHTGELFF
16 | . | TRBJ2-2 | TRBV5-1 | . | TGCGCCAGCAGCCACGACACGGTAGCGAACACCGGGGAGCTGTTTTTT | CASSHDTVANTGELFF
15 | . | TRBJ2-5 | TRBV5-1 | TRBD2 | TGCGCCAGCAGCCCCCCTTTGCGGGAGATCGAGACCCAGTACTTC | CASSPPLREIETQYF
13 | . | TRBJ2-1 | TRBV5-1 | TRBD2 | TGCGCCAGCAGAAGCGGGGCCTACAATGAGCAGTTCTTC | CASRSGAYNEQFF
15 | few | TRBJ1-4 | TRBV5-5 | . | TGTGCCAGCAGCCGGCAGTCGACAGCGGTTGAAAAACTGTTTTTT | CASSRQSTAVEKLFF
14 | . | TRBJ2-7 | TRBV29-1 | . | TGCAGCGTTGAGGAGGGGGGGGTCGGCTACGAGCAGTACTTC | CSVEEGGVGYEQYF
15 | few | TRBJ1-2 | TRBV6-2/TRBV6-3 | . | TGTGCCAGCAGTTACGGGGAAACAGGGAGCTATGGCTACACCTTC | CASSYGETGSYGYTF
15 | . | TRBJ2-2 | TRBV15 | . | TGTGCCACCAGCACCCAGGGCGCGAACACCGGGGAGCTGTTTTTT | CATSTQGANTGELFF
15 | . | TRBJ2-7 | TRBV20-1 | . | TGCAGTGCTAGGAAGGATAACACTAGTCCCTACGAGCAGTACTTC | CSARKDNTSPYEQYF
17 | few | TRBJ2-2 | TRBV24-1 | . | TGTGCCACCAGTGATCCCCGGCCGGCCCCGAACACCGGGGAGCTGTTTTTT | CATSDPRPAPNTGELFF
16 | . | TRBJ2-5 | TRBV20-1 | TRBD2 | TGCAGTGCTTCTCCTGGGACTAGCGGGAAGCAAGAGACCCAGTACTTC | CSASPGTSGKQETQYF
15 | . | TRBJ2-3 | TRBV7-9 | TRBD1 | TGTGCCAGCAGGGCTACACAGGGGTTTACAGATACGCAGTATTTT | CASRATQGFTDTQYF